This T cell receptor (beta chain) was identified during a study of T cell responses to AZD1222 COVID-19 vaccine. Whole-study results and caveats: Without day 14 samples, only post-peak T cell repertoires were studied. Spike-wide vaccine-associated CD4 TCRs dominated at 160-218 and 743-854. Variant regions that are unmutated are reportedly the target of nearly half of spike-specific TCRs.

Sequenced by immunoSEQ multiplex PCR; TCRdb stores in-frame clones only, minus some. The table includes some 150,000 clones, roughly 94% detected once. In regard to this clone: Its specificity is unknown.

V lost 1 base and J 13 bases, leaving 13 bases between the germline ends. CDR3 length: 12 amino acids. Germline V lookup: CDR1 SGHAT, CDR2 FQNNGV. This chain connects TRBV11-2 to TRBJ1-2; possible D gene TRBD1, 5 bases. The origin of this receptor is an adult in good health. The sample consisted of peripheral blood, taken on day 0 of AZD1222 vaccination. The CDR3 sequence is CASSLVPGRGTF. CDR3 sequence (DNA): TGTGCCAGCAGCTTAGTTCCAGGGAGAGGCACCTTC.